This T cell receptor beta chain is from a study of T cells after yellow fever vaccination. TCR cDNA, made by 5'RACE template switching, carried an added universal primer site and UMIs. TCRdb re-derived calls from the 5' RACE reads in MiXCR, one entry per CDR3 protein. This table holds 170,000 or so distinct CDR3 sequences, about 6% found once. Deletions cut 1 base from V and 9 bases from J, with 11 bases between. CDR3 length equals 13 residues. The V gene's germline CDR1 is SGHDT and CDR2 YYEEEE. This clonotype was picked up many times. The specimen comprised CD4+ T cells sorted from PBMCs, sampled on the day of the first yellow fever vaccination. V is TRBV5-6 and J is TRBJ2-1; maybe TRBD1 (5 bases). This TCR came from a man aged 18 to 29 who received the YFV17D yellow fever vaccine. The CDR3, as DNA: TGTGCCAGCAGCTTGAGGGGCGTTGGTGAGCAGTTCTTC. This translates into CASSLRGVGEQFF.